The 25 T cell receptor beta chains listed next were all sequenced from one sample in a study of T cell changes during pregnancy in multiple sclerosis. Measured with immunoSEQ multiplex PCR; TCRdb has only the in-frame clones, and not every one. Counted here are about 68,000 clones, around nine tenths occurring once; the ten biggest clones make up around 3.5%. The specimen comprised peripheral blood, sampled after pregnancy. These receptors all stem from a female donor in good health, enrolled as a control in a pregnancy study.

This chain uses TRBV5-1 with TRBJ2-7; the D gene is possibly TRBD2 (7 bases). This CDR3 has 15 residues. The ends were cut back, 4 bases at V and 0 bases at J, with 14 bases in the middle. Germline assignment: CDR1 SGHRS and CDR2 YFSETQ. The DNA for the CDR3 is TGCGCCAGCAGCCCCGGGGGGCCCCCCTCCTACGAGCAGTACTTC. It yields the protein CASSPGGPPSYEQYF.

J is TRBJ2-2 and V is TRBV7-3; D perhaps matches TRBD1 (6 bases). The CDR3 runs 14 residues. V lost 5 bases, J lost 6 bases, and 13 bases lay in between. Germline CDR1 is SGHTA and CDR2 is FQGTGA. DNA for the CDR3: TGTGCCAGCAGCAAGTTAGGGGGAGCCGGGGAGCTGTTTTTT. It translates to CASSKLGGAGELFF. Looking up the rest from reference TRBV7-3 and TRBJ2-2 gives the full variable domain: GAGVSQTPSNKVTEKGKYVELRCDPISGHTALYWYRQSLGQGPEFLIYFQGTGAADDSGLPNDRFFAVRPEGSVSTLKIQRTERGDSAVYLCASSKLGGAGELFFGEGSRLTVL.

The chain recombines TRBV7-9 with TRBJ2-1; TRBD2 agrees at 14 bases. This CDR3 has 17 residues. The junction had 2 bases not matched to a gene; V was cut back by 0 bases and J by 4 bases. The V gene's germline CDR1 is SEHNR and CDR2 FQNEAQ (reference sequence). The CDR3: CASSLAGLAGVYNEQFF. The CDR3 bases are TGTGCCAGCAGCTTAGCGGGACTAGCGGGAGTATACAATGAGCAGTTCTTC. Supplemented by reference TRBV7-9 and TRBJ2-1, the full variable domain reads DTGVSQNPRHKITKRGQNVTFRCDPISEHNRLYWYRQTLGQGPEFLTYFQNEAQLEKSRLLSDRFSAERPKGSFSTLEIQRTEQGDSAMYLCASSLAGLAGVYNEQFFGPGTRLTVL.

The J gene is TRBJ2-7, the V gene TRBV7-2; a possible D gene is TRBD2 (6 bases). The CDR3 spans 14 residues. Germline values: CDR1 SGHTA, CDR2 FQGNSA. Trimming took 5 bases from V and 3 from J, leaving 14 bases between them. CDR3 sequence (DNA): TGTGCCAGCAGCGGAGTTTTGGGGGGCTACGAGCAGTACTTC. It yields the protein CASSGVLGGYEQYF.

The chain uses TRBV29-1 and TRBJ2-2, with 8 bases that match TRBD1. The CDR3 covers 13 residues. Per germline, CDR1 SQVTM and CDR2 ANQGSEA. After removal of 8 bases from V and 2 bases from J, the junction contained 4 bases not matched to a gene. Here the CDR3 reads CSTGQDNTGELFF. The CDR3 DNA follows: TGCAGCACGGGACAGGATAACACCGGGGAGCTGTTTTTT.

This clone occurred once. The chain combines TRBV11-2 with TRBJ2-1, with D hard to call. Germline CDR1 is SGHAT and CDR2 is FQNNGV. The length of the CDR3 is 15 residues. V was pared by 1 base and J by 2 bases, with 9 bases between. As DNA, the CDR3 is TGTGCCAGCAGCTTAGGGCCGAAACCCTACAATGAGCAGTTCTTC. Translation gives CASSLGPKPYNEQFF.

The chain employs TRBV5-1 and TRBJ2-3; TRBD1 matches at 7 bases. The CDR3 is made up of 15 amino acids. V shed 7 bases, J shed 2 bases, and the junction held 10 bases outside the gene matches. CDR1 is SGHRS, CDR2 YFSETQ, per germline. As DNA, the CDR3 is TGCGCCAGCCGTTTGACAGGGAAGTTCACAGATACGCAGTATTTT. Its translation is CASRLTGKFTDTQYF.

The rearrangement uses TRBV14 and TRBJ1-1; D unresolved. V dropped 4 bases and J dropped 1 base, with 13 bases sitting between them. The CDR3 spans 15 residues. CDR1 and CDR2 (germline): SGHDN, FVKESK. CDR3 nucleotides: TGTGCCAGCAGCCCCTACAGCGGTACGAACACTGAAGCTTTCTTT. It is translated as CASSPYSGTNTEAFF.

This rearrangement joins TRBV5-6 to TRBJ2-3, with 15 bases lining up with TRBD2. V shed 4 bases, J shed 6 bases, and the junction held 12 bases outside the gene matches. CDR3 size: 18 residues. Germline V gene sequence: CDR1 SGHDT, CDR2 YYEEEE. As DNA, the CDR3 is TGTGCCAGCAGCCCGGGACTAGCGGGAGGTACCTTCGTGGATACGCAGTATTTT. Protein product: CASSPGLAGGTFVDTQYF. The full variable domain, completed using reference TRBV5-6 and TRBJ2-3, is DAGVTQSPTHLIKTRGQQVTLRCSPKSGHDTVSWYQQALGQGPQFIFQYYEEEERQRGNFPDRFSGHQFPNYSSELNVNALLLGDSALYLCASSPGLAGGTFVDTQYFGPGTRLTVL.

The chain joins TRBV28 to TRBJ1-2, with 7 bases aligning to TRBD1. Looked up from germline, CDR1 is MDHEN and CDR2 is SYDVKM. The CDR3 totals 13 residues. V shed 8 bases, J shed 6 bases, and the junction held 9 bases outside the gene matches. CDR3 sequence reads: CASVTGRSHGYTF. Written as DNA, the CDR3 is TGTGCCAGCGTGACAGGGCGCAGCCATGGCTACACCTTC.

The V gene is TRBV5-5, the J gene TRBJ2-7, with a weak D call TRBD1 (6 bases). Per the germline V gene, CDR1 is SGHKS and CDR2 is YYEKEE (reference sequence). The V end was cut by 4 bases, the J end by 7 bases, with 24 bases between. The CDR3 extends over 16 amino acids. CDR3 loop: CASSPISTGSPYEQYF. Here the CDR3 DNA reads TGTGCCAGCAGCCCTATCTCGACAGGATCCCCTTATGAGCAGTACTTC.

This chain connects TRBV11-2 to TRBJ2-2; 7 positions match TRBD1. CDR1 and CDR2 from the germline V gene are SGHAT and FQNNGV. CDR3 size: 15 residues. V was clipped by 5 bases and J by 7 bases; unmatched bases: 10. The CDR3 sequence: CASSLTTGLGGELFF. The CDR3 coding sequence is TGTGCCAGCAGCCTTACGACAGGGCTAGGCGGGGAGCTGTTTTTT.

The V call is TRBV5-1, the J call TRBJ1-2; a weak D match, TRBD1 (6 bases). Trimming removed 0 bases at V and 3 bases at J, with 15 bases between. CDR3 length equals 16 residues. Germline lookup yields CDR1 SGHRS and CDR2 YFSETQ. The CDR3 region is CASSLGGTSLDYGYTF. The CDR3, as DNA: TGCGCCAGCAGCTTGGGAGGGACAAGCCTTGACTATGGCTACACCTTC.

This chain links TRBV29-1 with TRBJ1-1, with 10 nucleotides matching TRBD1. This CDR3 has 17 amino acids. The J segment lost 6 bases and the V segment lost 0 bases, leaving 13 bases of the junction unmatched. The germline V gene has CDR1 SQVTM and CDR2 ANQGSEA. DNA for the CDR3: TGCAGCGTTGAAGATGGGGGACAGGGGCAAATTAGTCCTGAAGCTTTCTTT. This sequence encodes CSVEDGGQGQISPEAFF.

The chain uses TRBV5-4 and TRBJ2-3; no clear D gene. The CDR3 consists of 13 residues. The germline V and J ends were trimmed by 1 base and 1 base, with 4 bases remaining between them. Germline CDR1 SGHNT, CDR2 YYREEE (reference sequence). The CDR3 here is CASSLPGTDTQYF. CDR3 in DNA: TGTGCCAGCAGCTTGCCGGGCACAGATACGCAGTATTTT. The variable domain in full, completed from reference TRBV5-4 and TRBJ2-3, reads ETGVTQSPTHLIKTRGQQVTLRCSSQSGHNTVSWYQQALGQGPQFIFQYYREEENGRGNFPPRFSGLQFPNYSSELNVNALELDDSALYLCASSLPGTDTQYFGPGTRLTVL.

The chain is built from TRBV9 and TRBJ2-6, with 14 bases lining up with TRBD2. V trimming: 5 bases; J trimming: 3 bases; junction bases outside the gene matches: 4. The CDR3 spans 17 residues. CDR1 is SGDLS and CDR2 is YYNGEE in the germline V gene. CDR3 loop: CASSPGLAGVGANVLTF. In DNA form, the CDR3 reads TGTGCCAGCAGTCCGGGACTAGCGGGAGTTGGGGCCAACGTCCTGACTTTC.

The chain couples TRBV28 to TRBJ1-2; 9 nucleotides match TRBD1. V lost 5 bases to trimming and J lost 8 bases; unmatched junction nucleotides: 6. CDR3 length equals 13 residues. Germline CDR1 is MDHEN and CDR2 is SYDVKM. In DNA form, the CDR3 reads TGTGCCAGCAGTGAACAGGGGGCGCGCGGCTACACCTTC. Protein product: CASSEQGARGYTF.

V gene TRBV7-8 combines with J gene TRBJ2-3; D perhaps matches TRBD2 (6 bases). This CDR3 is 16 amino acids long. The germline V gene encodes CDR1 SGHVS and CDR2 FQNEAQ. Trimming pared 4 bases from V and 3 bases from J, leaving 17 bases between. The CDR3 protein is CASSSKGILATDTQYF. In nucleotides, the CDR3 is TGTGCCAGCAGCTCCAAGGGAATTCTAGCGACAGATACGCAGTATTTT.

V is TRBV5-1 and J is TRBJ1-1, with D maybe TRBD1 (6 bases). This CDR3 is 13 amino acids long. The ends were cut back, 4 bases at V and 11 bases at J, with 18 bases in the middle. The germline CDR1 and CDR2 sequences are SGHRS and YFSETQ. For the CDR3, the DNA is TGCGCCAGCAGCCTTCTACAGGGAATGGAGGCTTTCTTT. Amino acids: CASSLLQGMEAFF.

V and J are TRBV18 and TRBJ1-6; D perhaps matches TRBD1 (5 bases). The CDR3 extends over 13 amino acids. The V and J ends lost 3 bases and 16 bases respectively, with 16 bases between them. Germline V lookup: CDR1 KGHSH, CDR2 LQKENI. The CDR3 is CASSPRDLEDLHF. DNA of the CDR3: TGTGCCAGCTCACCTAGGGACTTAGAAGATCTCCACTTT.

This chain connects TRBV7-2 to TRBJ2-3; possibly TRBD1 for D (5 bases). Trimming left V 4 bases short and J 0 bases short, with 8 bases between. Germline CDR1 and CDR2: SGHTA and FQGNSA. The CDR3 extends over 14 amino acids. The CDR3 nucleotides read TGTGCCAGCAGCTCCCACAGGAGCACAGATACGCAGTATTTT. Translating it yields CASSSHRSTDTQYF.

This chain connects TRBV19 to TRBJ1-3; no clear D. Germline loops: CDR1 LNHDA, CDR2 SQIVND (reference sequence). This CDR3 has 14 residues. The ends were cut back, 5 bases at V and 0 bases at J, with 8 bases in the middle. DNA for the CDR3: TGTGCCAGTAGTCTGACGGGCTCTGGAAACACCATATATTTT. It yields the protein CASSLTGSGNTIYF. Combining the CDR3 with reference TRBV19 and TRBJ1-3 gives the whole variable domain DGGITQSPKYLFRKEGQNVTLSCEQNLNHDAMYWYRQDPGQGLRLIYYSQIVNDFQKGDIAEGYSVSREKKESFPLTVTSAQKNPTAFYLCASSLTGSGNTIYFGEGSWLTVV.

The gene calls are TRBV7-2 and TRBJ1-5, with D possibly being TRBD1 (6 bases). The germline V and J ends were trimmed by 2 bases and 0 bases, with 17 bases remaining between them. Germline CDR1 SGHTA, CDR2 FQGNSA. The CDR3 totals 18 residues. The CDR3 is CASSLRGQPFYSNQPQHF. The CDR3 region has the DNA TGTGCCAGCAGCTTACGAGGACAGCCCTTCTATAGCAATCAGCCCCAGCATTTT.

V usage is TRBV5-8 and J usage is TRBJ1-4; 8 bases are shared with TRBD1. The V and J ends lost 2 bases and 7 bases, in that order; junction bases with no gene match: 7. The CDR3 consists of 15 residues. CDR1 and CDR2 (germline): SGHTS, YDEGEE. In DNA, the CDR3 is TGTGCCAGCAGCTTTGAACAGGGGGTGACTGAAAAACTGTTTTTT. It codes for CASSFEQGVTEKLFF. Full variable domain (rest looked up from reference TRBV5-8 and TRBJ1-4): EAGVTQSPTHLIKTRGQQATLRCSPISGHTSVYWYQQALGLGLQFLLWYDEGEERNRGNFPPRFSGRQFPNYSSELNVNALELEDSALYLCASSFEQGVTEKLFFGSGTQLSVL.

This rearrangement joins TRBV27 to TRBJ2-7, with 11 bases aligning to TRBD1. Per germline, CDR1 MNHEY and CDR2 SMNVEV (reference sequence). CDR3 length equals 18 residues. Losses at the gene ends were 3 bases for V and 0 bases for J; bases not matched to a gene: 10. CDR3 protein: CASSFARDRGFSSYEQYF. Here the CDR3 DNA reads TGTGCCAGCAGTTTTGCCCGGGACAGGGGGTTTAGCTCCTACGAGCAGTACTTC.